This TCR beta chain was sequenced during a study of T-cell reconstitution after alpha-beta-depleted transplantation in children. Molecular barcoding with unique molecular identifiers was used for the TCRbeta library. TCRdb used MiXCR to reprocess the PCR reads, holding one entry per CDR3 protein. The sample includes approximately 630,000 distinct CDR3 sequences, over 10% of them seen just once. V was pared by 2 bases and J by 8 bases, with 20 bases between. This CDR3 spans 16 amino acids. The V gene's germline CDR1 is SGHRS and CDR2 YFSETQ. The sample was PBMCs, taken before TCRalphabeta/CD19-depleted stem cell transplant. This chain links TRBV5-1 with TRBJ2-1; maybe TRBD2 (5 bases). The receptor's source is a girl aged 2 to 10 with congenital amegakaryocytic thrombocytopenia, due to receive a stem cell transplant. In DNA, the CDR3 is TGCGCCAGCAGCTTATTCCCTCTAGCAAAGATCCATGAGCAGTTCTTC. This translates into CASSLFPLAKIHEQFF.